The 9 T cell receptor beta chains in this list originate from one sample, sequenced in a study of T cell responses to AZD1222 COVID-19 vaccine. Measured with immunoSEQ multiplex PCR; TCRdb has only the in-frame clones, and not every one. The sample lists roughly 50,000 clones, 89% seen once, with more than 12% in the top ten. The sample in question was peripheral blood, obtained 28 days after the second AZD1222 dose. All receptors derive from an adult who received the AZD1222 COVID-19 vaccine.

V gene TRBV24-1 combines with J gene TRBJ1-4; 7 positions agree with TRBD1. Trimming removed 4 bases from V and 8 bases from J; junction bases left unmatched: 6. Germline V CDR1 and CDR2: KGHDR, SFDVKD. The CDR3 runs to 14 residues. The CDR3 DNA sequence: TGTGCCACCAGTGAAACAGGGGCGGGAGAAAAACTGTTTTTT. Translating it yields CATSETGAGEKLFF.

The chain carries TRBV19 and TRBJ2-2; 9 bases map to TRBD1. The length of the CDR3 is 14 residues. Trimming cost V 9 bases and J 5 bases; bases outside gene matches: 7. CDR1 and CDR2 (germline): LNHDA, SQIVND (reference sequence). The CDR3 bases are TGTGCCAGCAAGGACAGGGGAGGGACCGGGGAGCTGTTTTTT. Translation: CASKDRGGTGELFF.

The chain uses TRBV19 and TRBJ2-3; TRBD2 aligns across 10 bases. The CDR3 is 18 amino acids. V dropped 0 bases and J dropped 2; count of bases not matched to a gene: 8. Germline V gene sequence: CDR1 LNHDA, CDR2 SQIVND (reference sequence). This CDR3 is CASSIDRTSGFNTDTQYF. CDR3 nucleotides: TGTGCCAGTAGTATAGACCGGACTAGCGGCTTCAACACAGATACGCAGTATTTT.

The chain joins TRBV3-1 (or the pseudogene TRBV3-2) to TRBJ1-6; D unresolved. Per the germline V gene, CDR1 is LGHDT and CDR2 is YNNKEL (reference sequence). This CDR3 has 15 residues. V lost 1 base, J lost 8 bases, and 12 bases lay in between. CDR3 DNA sequence: TGTGCCAGCAGCCAAGTTTTTAGTGGCGATTCACCCCTCCACTTT. It translates to CASSQVFSGDSPLHF.

The rearrangement uses TRBV19 and TRBJ2-1; D is perhaps TRBD1 (6 bases). The CDR3 extends over 14 amino acids. V shed 5 bases and J shed 2 bases, with 10 bases lying between them. Germline CDR1 and CDR2: LNHDA and SQIVND (reference sequence). As DNA, the CDR3 is TGTGCCAGTAGTTTGCAGGGGCCCTACAATGAGCAGTTCTTC. It codes for CASSLQGPYNEQFF.

The chain couples TRBV28 to TRBJ2-3, with TRBD2 matching 11 bases. Unmatched junction bases numbered 15, after V lost 5 bases and J lost 5 bases. CDR3 size: 18 residues. Germline V gene sequence: CDR1 MDHEN, CDR2 SYDVKM. The CDR3 bases are TGTGCCAGCAGTCCCGTCCCGGGTAGCGGGAGGGCCGTAGATACGCAGTATTTT. It yields the protein CASSPVPGSGRAVDTQYF.

The CDR3 reads CASSLALGPGNTIYF. Here the CDR3 DNA reads TGTGCCAGCAGCTTAGCCTTGGGACCTGGAAACACCATATATTTT. J is TRBJ1-3 and V is TRBV7-2; D may be TRBD1 (5 bases). There are 15 residues in the CDR3. The germline gives CDR1 SGHTA, CDR2 FQGNSA. Trimming shortened V by 0 bases and J by 2 bases, and 8 bases separated the two germline ends.

The V call is TRBV3-1 (or the pseudogene TRBV3-2), the J call TRBJ2-1; no reliable D call. The CDR3 length is 14 residues. The V gene lost 6 bases and the J gene lost 7 bases, with 16 bases spanning the gap. From germline, CDR1 is LGHDT and CDR2 YNNKEL (reference sequence). CDR3 sequence: CASRFLSGANEQFF. In nucleotides, the CDR3 is TGTGCCAGCAGATTTCTGTCCGGAGCGAATGAGCAGTTCTTC.

This clone was seen only a few times. This chain links TRBV7-5 with TRBJ2-7; the table's D call, TRBD2, was not checked against the DNA. TRBV7-5 is a documented pseudogene. This CDR3 region has 17 residues. Written as DNA, the CDR3 is TGTGCCAGAAGCCCCCAATCTAGCGGGAGGAACTCCTACGAGCAGTACTTC. Amino acids: CARSPQSSGRNSYEQYF.